The rows below give T cell receptor beta chains drawn from one sample of a study of human T cells and chemical hapten exposure. TCRdb recomputed calls from the RACE reads with MiXCR, one row per CDR3 protein. The table has about 77,000 distinct CDR3 sequences, 8.5% to 9.5% seen once. Sequenced input: whole blood. Every receptor here comes from a female donor in good health. Some clones in this sample may be carry-over from other donors' samples. Each CDR3 is given with its conserved first and last residue. D genes are given only for firm matches. Part of the rows lack a size; the others show once, few, many or a class for expanded clones.

j_gene: TRBJ2-1; abundance: -; v_gene: TRBV6-2/TRBV6-3; d_gene: TRBD2; CDR3aa: CASSRRLAGGYNEQFF; CDR3nt: TGTGCCAGCAGCCGTCGACTAGCGGGGGGGTACAATGAGCAGTTCTTC
j_gene: TRBJ1-2; abundance: -; v_gene: TRBV12-3/TRBV12-4; d_gene: -; CDR3aa: CASSFGGLGYGYTF; CDR3nt: TGTGCCAGCAGTTTTGGGGGGTTAGGGTATGGCTACACCTTC
j_gene: TRBJ2-7; abundance: few; v_gene: TRBV2; d_gene: TRBD1; CDR3aa: CASRITGGAYEQYF; CDR3nt: TGTGCCAGCAGAATCACAGGGGGTGCCTACGAGCAGTACTTC
j_gene: TRBJ1-6; abundance: -; v_gene: TRBV20-1; d_gene: TRBD1; CDR3aa: CSARGTGGAFYNSPLHF; CDR3nt: TGCAGTGCTAGAGGGACAGGGGGAGCCTTCTATAATTCACCCCTCCACTTT
j_gene: TRBJ1-1; abundance: -; v_gene: TRBV27; d_gene: TRBD1; CDR3aa: CASGDREAFF; CDR3nt: TGTGCCAGCGGGGACAGGGAAGCTTTCTTT
j_gene: TRBJ2-7; abundance: many; v_gene: TRBV11-2; d_gene: -; CDR3aa: CASSGRWDGRTYEQYF; CDR3nt: TGTGCCAGCAGCGGTAGGTGGGACGGTAGGACCTACGAGCAGTACTTC
j_gene: TRBJ1-3; abundance: -; v_gene: TRBV9; d_gene: -; CDR3aa: CASSVDGRSGNTIYF; CDR3nt: TGTGCCAGCAGCGTCGACGGACGCTCTGGAAACACCATATATTTT
j_gene: TRBJ1-6; abundance: few; v_gene: TRBV30; d_gene: -; CDR3aa: CAWRRSSYNSPLHF; CDR3nt: TGTGCCTGGAGACGGAGCTCCTATAATTCACCCCTCCACTTT
j_gene: TRBJ1-3; abundance: many; v_gene: TRBV3-1; d_gene: -; CDR3aa: CASSYEGTSGNTIYF; CDR3nt: TGTGCCAGCAGCTATGAAGGGACCTCTGGAAACACCATATATTTT
j_gene: TRBJ2-7; abundance: many; v_gene: TRBV4-3; d_gene: -; CDR3aa: CASSPSKGRTYEQYF; CDR3nt: TGCGCCAGCAGCCCCAGTAAGGGACGGACCTACGAGCAGTACTTC
j_gene: TRBJ1-6; abundance: -; v_gene: TRBV7-2; d_gene: -; CDR3aa: CASSPGNSPLHF; CDR3nt: TGTGCCAGCAGCCCGGGTAATTCACCCCTCCACTTT
j_gene: TRBJ2-1; abundance: few; v_gene: TRBV29-1; d_gene: -; CDR3aa: CSGEGEQFF; CDR3nt: TGCAGCGGTGAAGGCGAGCAGTTCTTC
j_gene: TRBJ1-5; abundance: -; v_gene: TRBV29-1; d_gene: TRBD1; CDR3aa: CSVRTGGDQPQHF; CDR3nt: TGCAGCGTCAGGACAGGCGGAGATCAGCCCCAGCATTTT
j_gene: TRBJ1-6; abundance: -; v_gene: TRBV11-1; d_gene: -; CDR3aa: CASSLGRGNSPLHF; CDR3nt: TGTGCCAGCAGCTTAGGGCGGGGGAATTCACCCCTCCACTTT
j_gene: TRBJ1-5; abundance: -; v_gene: TRBV29-1; d_gene: -; CDR3aa: CSGGYEGQPQHF; CDR3nt: TGCAGCGGAGGATACGAGGGGCAGCCCCAGCATTTT
j_gene: TRBJ2-6; abundance: few; v_gene: TRBV6-1; d_gene: -; CDR3aa: CASSFSKTSGANVLTF; CDR3nt: TGTGCCAGCAGTTTCTCTAAGACCTCTGGGGCCAACGTCCTGACTTTC
j_gene: TRBJ1-5; abundance: few; v_gene: TRBV7-2; d_gene: -; CDR3aa: CASSLRQGETPQHF; CDR3nt: TGTGCCAGCAGCTTACGGCAGGGCGAAACACCCCAGCATTTT
j_gene: TRBJ1-5; abundance: -; v_gene: TRBV14; d_gene: -; CDR3aa: CASNNPEVGGRGSMGNQPQNF; CDR3nt: TGTGCCAGCAACAATCCCGAGGTCGGGGGGAGAGGGTCTATGGGCAATCAGCCCCAGAATTTT
j_gene: TRBJ2-3; abundance: -; v_gene: TRBV7-2; d_gene: TRBD2; CDR3aa: CASSLVPIGTSGSEQYF; CDR3nt: TGTGCCAGCAGCTTAGTCCCGATTGGGACTAGCGGGTCTGAGCAGTATTTT
j_gene: TRBJ1-6; abundance: many; v_gene: TRBV7-9; d_gene: -; CDR3aa: CASSLVSPNSPLHF; CDR3nt: TGTGCCAGCAGCTTAGTCAGCCCAAATTCACCCCTCCACTTT
j_gene: TRBJ1-1; abundance: -; v_gene: TRBV20-1; d_gene: TRBD1; CDR3aa: CSADRGGSEAFF; CDR3nt: TGCAGTGCAGACAGGGGGGGAAGTGAAGCTTTCTTT
j_gene: TRBJ2-7; abundance: many; v_gene: TRBV6-2/TRBV6-3; d_gene: -; CDR3aa: CASSGGHEQYF; CDR3nt: TGTGCCAGCAGTGGGGGCCACGAGCAGTACTTC
j_gene: TRBJ2-3; abundance: many; v_gene: TRBV20-1; d_gene: TRBD2; CDR3aa: CSARGGSGGAGTDTQYF; CDR3nt: TGCAGTGCTAGAGGAGGCAGCGGGGGGGCGGGCACAGATACGCAGTATTTT
j_gene: TRBJ1-4; abundance: few; v_gene: TRBV7-9; d_gene: TRBD1; CDR3aa: CASSLDRGLLFF; CDR3nt: TGTGCCAGCAGCTTAGACAGGGGTTTGCTGTTTTTT
j_gene: TRBJ1-3; abundance: many; v_gene: TRBV29-1; d_gene: -; CDR3aa: CSVTVLGNTIYF; CDR3nt: TGCAGCGTTACCGTTCTGGGAAACACCATATATTTT
j_gene: TRBJ1-4; abundance: -; v_gene: TRBV27; d_gene: TRBD1; CDR3aa: CASSLWDRSNEKLFF; CDR3nt: TGTGCCAGCAGTCTATGGGACAGAAGTAATGAAAAACTGTTTTTT
j_gene: TRBJ2-7; abundance: -; v_gene: TRBV10-3; d_gene: TRBD2; CDR3aa: CAIGKAGEQYF; CDR3nt: TGTGCCATCGGAAAAGCGGGGGAGCAGTACTTC
j_gene: TRBJ2-7; abundance: -; v_gene: TRBV4-1; d_gene: -; CDR3aa: CASSQDPVSSYEQYF; CDR3nt: TGCGCCAGCAGCCAAGATCCGGTGAGCTCCTACGAGCAGTACTTC
j_gene: TRBJ1-1; abundance: many; v_gene: TRBV27; d_gene: -; CDR3aa: CASSVTGRLNTEAFF; CDR3nt: TGTGCCAGCAGTGTAACGGGACGTCTTAACACTGAAGCTTTCTTT
j_gene: TRBJ1-1; abundance: many; v_gene: TRBV20-1; d_gene: TRBD1; CDR3aa: CSARTGMGTEAFF; CDR3nt: TGCAGTGCTAGGACAGGGATGGGGACTGAAGCTTTCTTT
j_gene: TRBJ2-5; abundance: many; v_gene: TRBV9; d_gene: -; CDR3aa: CASSVGQSGQYF; CDR3nt: TGTGCCAGCAGCGTTGGCCAAAGCGGGCAGTACTTC
j_gene: TRBJ2-2; abundance: many; v_gene: TRBV20-1; d_gene: -; CDR3aa: CSGRTANTGELFF; CDR3nt: TGCAGTGGGCGGACCGCGAACACCGGGGAGCTGTTTTTT
j_gene: TRBJ1-1; abundance: many; v_gene: TRBV29-1; d_gene: -; CDR3aa: CSVRTVNTEAFF; CDR3nt: TGCAGCGTCAGGACAGTGAACACTGAAGCTTTCTTT
j_gene: TRBJ2-7; abundance: -; v_gene: TRBV29-1; d_gene: -; CDR3aa: CSVLEAGATSSYEQYF; CDR3nt: TGCAGCGTACTCGAGGCAGGGGCGACTTCCTCCTACGAGCAGTACTTC
j_gene: TRBJ1-5; abundance: many; v_gene: TRBV12-3/TRBV12-4; d_gene: -; CDR3aa: CASNKDSSLNQPQHF; CDR3nt: TGTGCCAGCAATAAAGACAGCTCTCTCAATCAGCCCCAGCATTTT
j_gene: TRBJ2-3; abundance: few; v_gene: TRBV18; d_gene: TRBD2; CDR3aa: CASSRTSGTQTDTQYF; CDR3nt: TGTGCCAGCTCAAGGACTAGCGGGACTCAAACAGATACGCAGTATTTT
j_gene: TRBJ1-1; abundance: few; v_gene: TRBV4-1; d_gene: TRBD1; CDR3aa: CASSPWDRVAGAFF; CDR3nt: TGCGCCAGCAGCCCCTGGGACAGGGTGGCGGGAGCTTTCTTT
j_gene: TRBJ1-1; abundance: few; v_gene: TRBV11-2; d_gene: -; CDR3aa: CASSVGSSGGTEAFF; CDR3nt: TGTGCCAGCAGCGTTGGGTCCAGCGGGGGCACTGAAGCTTTCTTT
j_gene: TRBJ2-1; abundance: many; v_gene: TRBV3-1; d_gene: -; CDR3aa: CASSQEWGEQFF; CDR3nt: TGTGCCAGCAGCCAAGAATGGGGTGAGCAGTTCTTC
j_gene: TRBJ1-2; abundance: many; v_gene: TRBV20-1; d_gene: TRBD1; CDR3aa: CSARRDRGYNYGYTF; CDR3nt: TGCAGTGCTCGACGAGACAGGGGCTATAACTATGGCTACACCTTC
j_gene: TRBJ2-1; abundance: many; v_gene: TRBV2; d_gene: -; CDR3aa: CASSEQDSRQFF; CDR3nt: TGTGCCAGCAGTGAACAAGACAGCAGGCAGTTCTTC
j_gene: TRBJ2-7; abundance: -; v_gene: TRBV20-1; d_gene: TRBD1; CDR3aa: CSARDSLRTGTYEQYF; CDR3nt: TGCAGTGCTAGAGATTCCCTTCGGACAGGAACCTACGAGCAGTACTTC
j_gene: TRBJ1-3; abundance: few; v_gene: TRBV4-1; d_gene: TRBD1; CDR3aa: CASSQDNRDRISGNTIYF; CDR3nt: TGCGCCAGCAGCCAGGATAACCGGGACAGAATATCTGGAAACACCATATATTTT